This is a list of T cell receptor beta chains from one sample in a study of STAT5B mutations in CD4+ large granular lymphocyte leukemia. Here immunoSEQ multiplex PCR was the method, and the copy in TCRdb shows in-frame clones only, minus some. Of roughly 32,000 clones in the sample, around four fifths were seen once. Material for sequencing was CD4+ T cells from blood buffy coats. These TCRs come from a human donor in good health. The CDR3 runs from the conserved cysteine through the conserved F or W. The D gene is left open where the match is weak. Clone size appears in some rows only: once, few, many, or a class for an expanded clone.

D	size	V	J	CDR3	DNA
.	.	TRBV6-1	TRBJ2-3	CASSEQDRSTDTQYF	TGTGCCAGCAGTGAACAGGACAGATCCACAGATACGCAGTATTTT
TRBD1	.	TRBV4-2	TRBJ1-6	CASSQDMGQGRRSYNSPLHF	TGTGCCAGCAGCCAAGACATGGGACAGGGCCGGAGGTCCTATAATTCACCCCTCCACTTT
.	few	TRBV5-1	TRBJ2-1	CASRLRQDSYNEQFF	TGCGCCAGCAGACTCCGACAGGATTCCTACAATGAGCAGTTCTTC
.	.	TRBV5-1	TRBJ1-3	CASSPEGSSGNTIYF	TGCGCCAGCAGCCCTGAGGGGAGCTCTGGAAACACCATATATTTT
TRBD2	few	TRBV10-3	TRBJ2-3	CAIGRTSGTDTQYF	TGTGCCATCGGTAGGACTAGCGGCACAGATACGCAGTATTTT
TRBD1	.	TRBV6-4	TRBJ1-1	CASSDRPGQGDGAFF	TGTGCCAGCAGTGACCGCCCGGGACAGGGGGACGGTGCTTTCTTT
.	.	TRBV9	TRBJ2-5	CASSTGHGRETQYF	TGTGCCAGCAGCACAGGACACGGCCGGGAGACCCAGTACTTC
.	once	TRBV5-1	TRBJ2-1	CASAPKLTYNEQFF	TGCGCCAGTGCCCCCAAGCTCACCTACAATGAGCAGTTCTTC
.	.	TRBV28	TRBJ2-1	CASGGTRYNEQFF	TGTGCCAGCGGAGGGACTCGTTACAATGAGCAGTTCTTC
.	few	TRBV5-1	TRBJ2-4	CASSLLGDNIQYF	TGCGCCAGCAGCTTGTTAGGGGATAACATTCAGTACTTC
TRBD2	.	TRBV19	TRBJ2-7	CATALGGSSYEQYF	TGTGCCACCGCCCTCGGGGGGTCGTCCTACGAGCAGTACTTC
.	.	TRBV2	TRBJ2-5	CASSEYLAWRQETQYF	TGTGCCAGCAGTGAATATCTAGCCTGGAGGCAAGAGACCCAGTACTTC
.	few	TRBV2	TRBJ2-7	CASSRVVYEQYF	TGTGCCAGCAGCAGGGTAGTCTACGAGCAGTACTTC
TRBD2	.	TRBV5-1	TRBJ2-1	CASRREGEQFF	TGCGCCAGCCGCCGGGAGGGTGAGCAGTTCTTC
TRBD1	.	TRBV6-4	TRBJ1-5	CASSAKDRRSNQPQHF	TGTGCCAGCAGTGCCAAGGACAGGAGAAGCAATCAGCCCCAGCATTTT
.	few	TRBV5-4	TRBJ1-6	CASSRSLDNSPLHF	TGTGCCAGCAGCCGGTCCCTGGATAATTCACCCCTCCACTTT
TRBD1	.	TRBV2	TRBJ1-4	CAGKGAGTNEKLFF	TGTGCCGGCAAGGGGGCAGGGACTAATGAAAAACTGTTTTTT
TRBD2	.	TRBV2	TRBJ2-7	CASSGYTSGSGWEQYF	TGTGCCAGCAGTGGCTACACTAGCGGGAGCGGTTGGGAGCAGTACTTC
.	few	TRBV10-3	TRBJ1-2	CAITRNNYGYTF	TGTGCCATCACCAGAAATAACTATGGCTACACCTTC
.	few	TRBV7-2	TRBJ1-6	CASSLIRGDSPLHF	TGTGCCAGCAGCTTAATCAGAGGGGATTCACCCCTCCACTTT
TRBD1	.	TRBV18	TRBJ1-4	CASSSGQGAIGKLFF	TGTGCCAGCTCATCGGGACAGGGCGCTATTGGAAAACTGTTTTTT
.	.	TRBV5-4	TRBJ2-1	CASSVPAGEQFF	TGTGCCAGCAGCGTCCCAGCGGGTGAGCAGTTCTTC
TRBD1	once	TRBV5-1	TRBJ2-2	CASTPTGGLENTGELFF	TGCGCCAGCACCCCGACAGGGGGCTTGGAGAACACCGGGGAGCTGTTTTTT
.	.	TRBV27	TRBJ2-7	CASSKAANGLLEQYF	TGTGCCAGCAGTAAAGCGGCGAATGGGCTCCTGGAGCAGTACTTC
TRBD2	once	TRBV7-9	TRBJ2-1	CASSLVLSSSGQYNEQFF	TGTGCCAGCAGCTTAGTTTTGAGTTCTAGCGGGCAATACAATGAGCAGTTCTTC
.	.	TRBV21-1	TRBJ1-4	CASSKSPGPIHKTGNEKLFF	TGTGCCAGCAGCAAAAGTCCCGGGCCCATACATAAAACGGGTAATGAAAAACTGTTTTTT
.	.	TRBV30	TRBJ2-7	CAWILLERNEQYF	TGTGCCTGGATCCTCTTAGAAAGGAACGAGCAGTACTTC
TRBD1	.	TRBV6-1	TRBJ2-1	CASSGSPGQVNNEQFF	TGTGCCAGCAGTGGTTCTCCGGGACAGGTTAACAATGAGCAGTTCTTC
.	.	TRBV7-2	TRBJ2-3	CASSYPGLGRADTQYF	TGTGCCAGCAGCTACCCGGGGCTAGGGCGGGCAGATACGCAGTATTTT
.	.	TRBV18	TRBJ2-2	CASSPSGVQATGELFF	TGTGCCAGCTCACCTTCCGGGGTCCAAGCGACCGGGGAGCTGTTTTTT
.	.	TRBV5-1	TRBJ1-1	CASSAGRGRPNTEAFF	TGCGCCAGCAGCGCGGGGCGAGGGAGGCCTAACACTGAAGCTTTCTTT
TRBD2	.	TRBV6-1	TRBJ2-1	CASSEGLAGAMGYSNEQFF	TGTGCCAGCAGTGAAGGGCTAGCGGGGGCGATGGGGTACAGCAATGAGCAGTTCTTC
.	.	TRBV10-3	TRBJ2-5	CAISEERGIAKETQYF	TGTGCCATCAGTGAGGAACGAGGCATAGCTAAAGAGACCCAGTACTTC
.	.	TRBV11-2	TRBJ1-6	CASSPRAGLGSPLHF	TGTGCCAGCAGCCCCCGAGCAGGGCTGGGTTCACCCCTCCACTTT
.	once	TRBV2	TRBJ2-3	CASSEGQKVHTQYF	TGTGCCAGCAGTGAAGGTCAGAAGGTACATACGCAGTATTTT
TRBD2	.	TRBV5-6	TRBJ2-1	CASSLPSGVNEQFF	TGTGCCAGCAGCTTGCCCAGCGGGGTTAATGAGCAGTTCTTC
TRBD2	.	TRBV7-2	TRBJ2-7	CASSRLAESYEQYF	TGTGCCAGCAGCCGACTAGCGGAGTCCTACGAGCAGTACTTC
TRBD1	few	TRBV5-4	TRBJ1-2	CASSLEPDRVGDGYTF	TGTGCCAGCAGCTTGGAACCGGACAGGGTCGGGGATGGCTACACCTTC
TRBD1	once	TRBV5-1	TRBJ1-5	CASRLGTQGEQPQHF	TGCGCCAGCCGCTTGGGGACCCAGGGGGAGCAGCCCCAGCATTTT
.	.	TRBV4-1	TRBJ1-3	CASSQTQGLGGNTIYF	TGCGCCAGCAGCCAAACACAGGGATTAGGTGGAAACACCATATATTTT
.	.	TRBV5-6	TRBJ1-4	CASSLGSGVEKLFF	TGTGCCAGCAGCTTGGGGTCAGGGGTGGAAAAACTGTTTTTT
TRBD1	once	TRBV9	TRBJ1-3	CASSVDIWTGPGNTIYF	TGTGCCAGCAGCGTAGATATTTGGACAGGCCCTGGAAACACCATATATTTT
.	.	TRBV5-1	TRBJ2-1	CASSSQLLLEGQFF	TGCGCCAGCAGCTCCCAACTACTCTTGGAGGGGCAGTTCTTC
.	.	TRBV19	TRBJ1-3	CASSISRSSGNTIYF	TGTGCCAGTAGTATATCGCGGAGCTCTGGAAACACCATATATTTT
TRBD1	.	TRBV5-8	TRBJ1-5	CASSPGGRTDQPQHF	TGTGCCAGCAGCCCAGGGGGGCGAACGGATCAGCCCCAGCATTTT
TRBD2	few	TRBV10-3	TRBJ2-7	CAIRRAGGNYEQYF	TGTGCCATCAGACGAGCGGGGGGGAACTACGAGCAGTACTTC
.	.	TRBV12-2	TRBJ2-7	CASRLTGQSYEQYF	TGTGCAAGTCGCTTGACAGGGCAATCGTACGAGCAGTACTTC
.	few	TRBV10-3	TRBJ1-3	CAIGRAGNTIYF	TGTGCCATCGGGCGAGCGGGAAACACCATATATTTT
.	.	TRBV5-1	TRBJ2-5	CASSLDFYQHDQETQYF	TGCGCCAGCAGCTTGGATTTCTACCAGCATGATCAAGAGACCCAGTACTTC
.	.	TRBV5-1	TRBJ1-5	CASSSESQGRGNQPQHF	TGCGCCAGCAGCTCAGAAAGCCAGGGAAGAGGCAATCAGCCCCAGCATTTT
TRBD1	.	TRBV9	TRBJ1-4	CASSERGQGEKLFF	TGTGCCAGCAGCGAAAGGGGACAGGGAGAAAAACTGTTTTTT
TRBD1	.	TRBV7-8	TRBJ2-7	CASSLLDRGISYEQYF	TGTGCCAGCAGCTTGCTGGACAGGGGGATTTCCTACGAGCAGTACTTC
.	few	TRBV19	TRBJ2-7	CASSVDSGYEQYF	TGTGCCAGTAGCGTTGATTCCGGGTACGAGCAGTACTTC
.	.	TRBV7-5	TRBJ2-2	CVKLMGLQWGRGRGTGELFF	TGTGTCAAATTAATGGGGCTTCAATGGGGTAGGGGGCGAGGCACCGGGGAGCTGTTTTTT
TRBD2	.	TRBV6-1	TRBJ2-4	CASSERSGGYINIQYF	TGTGCCAGCAGTGAAAGAAGCGGGGGGTATATAAACATTCAGTACTTC